The 26 T cell receptor beta chains in this list originate from one sample, sequenced in a study of CD8 T cells in ankylosing spondylitis. Notes on the study in general: A TCR beta motif of several highly homologous variants seemed to mark ankylosing spondylitis blood.

These receptors lack a known antigen. TCRdb re-called the 5' RACE reads through MiXCR, storing one row per CDR3 protein. Altogether about 220,000 distinct CDR3 sequences are present, more than 5.5% being singletons, with the ten largest covering 13% to 15%. The sample consisted of blood, either unsorted or a sorted T cell fraction (not recorded which). The receptors were gathered from a male donor with ankylosing spondylitis.

This clonotype was picked up many times. The genes are TRBV20-1 and TRBJ2-1; 11 bases agree with TRBD2. The CDR3 has 18 residues. Losses at the gene ends were 0 bases for V and 0 bases for J; bases not matched to a gene: 7. Germline V lookup: CDR1 DFQATT, CDR2 SNEGSKA (reference sequence). CDR3 nucleotide sequence: TGCAGTGCTAGAGATTACGCTAGCGGGGGGAGCTCCTACAATGAGCAGTTCTTC. Amino acids: CSARDYASGGSSYNEQFF.

This clonotype was found many times. The rearrangement links TRBV5-1 to TRBJ1-2; D unclear. The CDR3 totals 14 residues. Trimming left V 1 base short and J 8 bases short, with 15 bases between. Per germline, CDR1 SGHRS and CDR2 YFSETQ. The CDR3 DNA follows: TGCGCCAGCAGCTTGTACCAGGTTGTAGACGGCTACACCTTC. Protein product: CASSLYQVVDGYTF. Full variable domain (outside the CDR3, taken from reference TRBV5-1 and TRBJ1-2): KAGVTQTPRYLIKTRGQQVTLSCSPISGHRSVSWYQQTPGQGLQFLFEYFSETQRNKGNFPGRFSGRQFSNSRSEMNVSTLELGDSALYLCASSLYQVVDGYTFGSGTRLTVV.

The chain employs TRBV4-1 and TRBJ2-1; D is ambiguous. Trimming took off 3 bases at V and 3 bases at J, with 24 bases between the two ends. The CDR3 spans 19 residues. Germline V gene data show CDR1 as MGHRA and CDR2 as YSYEKL. For the CDR3, the DNA is TGCGCCAGCAGCCACAGGTACCGCGACCTCCTCCCAATCTACAATGAGCAGTTCTTC. Its protein is CASSHRYRDLLPIYNEQFF.

The sample holds a few counts of this clonotype. The chain is built from TRBV7-2 and TRBJ2-1; D remains unclear. This CDR3 is built from 16 residues. V was cut by 6 bases and J by 3 bases, with 18 bases left in between. Germline loops: CDR1 SGHTA, CDR2 FQGNSA. The CDR3 coding sequence is TGTGCCAGCAGAGCAGTACAGCCCATCGACTACAATGAGCAGTTCTTC. Its protein product is CASRAVQPIDYNEQFF.

This clonotype has a count of ten or more. The rearrangement joins TRBV4-3 to TRBJ2-2; TRBD1 matches at 9 bases. CDR1 LGHNA and CDR2 YSLEER come from the germline V gene. With V trimmed by 1 base and J by 7 bases, 16 bases remained unmatched. This CDR3 is built from 19 residues. CDR3 in amino acids: CASSQGAPGTGLDGGELFF. The CDR3 nucleotides are TGCGCCAGCAGCCAAGGAGCCCCCGGGACAGGGCTCGATGGCGGGGAGCTGTTTTTT.

The sample holds many counts of this clonotype. The rearrangement uses TRBV11-2 and TRBJ2-1, with 9 bases fitting TRBD2. Trimming took 0 bases from V and 6 from J; bases not matched to a gene: 6. Germline CDR1 and CDR2: SGHAT and FQNNGV. The CDR3 consists of 16 residues. The CDR3 region is CASSLEAGGPGNEQFF. The CDR3 DNA sequence: TGTGCCAGCAGCTTAGAGGCGGGGGGGCCGGGCAATGAGCAGTTCTTC.

The V and J genes are TRBV7-2 and TRBJ1-3, with D tentatively TRBD1 (5 bases). In germline, CDR1 is SGHTA, CDR2 FQGNSA. CDR3 length: 14 residues. V was cut by 3 bases and J by 4 bases, with 10 bases left in between. The chain's CDR3 is CASSFKGSGNTIYF. CDR3 coding DNA: TGTGCCAGCAGCTTTAAGGGGTCCGGAAACACCATATATTTT.

This clonotype showed up many times. The chain links TRBV29-1 to TRBJ2-1; 9 nucleotides match TRBD2. Germline CDR1 is SQVTM and CDR2 is ANQGSEA. V shed 2 bases and J 5 bases; nucleotides not matched to a gene: 4. The CDR3 runs to 14 residues. The CDR3 coding sequence is TGCAGCGTTGAAACCGGGACTAGCAACAATGAGCAGTTCTTC. Its translation is CSVETGTSNNEQFF.

At least ten counts were recorded for this clonotype. The rearrangement uses TRBV6-2 or TRBV6-3 and TRBJ2-1, with 9 bases that match TRBD2. This CDR3 has 16 amino acids. Germline V CDR1 and CDR2: MNHEY, SVGEGT. Trimming took 0 bases from V and 6 from J; bases not matched to a gene: 6. The CDR3, as DNA: TGTGCCAGCAGTTACTCTAGCGGGGGTTTGTCCAATGAGCAGTTCTTC. Translating it yields CASSYSSGGLSNEQFF.

This clonotype came up many times. V usage is TRBV29-1 and J usage is TRBJ2-7, with D possibly matching TRBD1 (6 bases). CDR1 and CDR2 (germline): SQVTM, ANQGSEA. Trimming removed 5 bases from V and 3 bases from J, with 14 bases in between. CDR3 length: 13 residues. CDR3 DNA sequence: TGCAGCGTTACAGGGTCGGGGAACTACGAGCAGTACTTC. Translation: CSVTGSGNYEQYF.

This clonotype turned up a few times. CDR3 protein: CASRHPGAGGNTGELFF. CDR3 in DNA: TGTGCCAGCAGGCACCCAGGGGCGGGTGGGAACACCGGGGAGCTGTTTTTT. The V gene is TRBV7-8, the J gene TRBJ2-2, with D possibly TRBD1 on 6 matching bases. The CDR3 sequence is 17 residues long. Germline assignment: CDR1 SGHVS and CDR2 FQNEAQ. V lost 6 bases, J lost 1 base, and 18 bases lay in between.

Many counts were recorded for this clonotype. The rearrangement links TRBV12-3 or TRBV12-4 to TRBJ2-5; D is perhaps TRBD2 (5 bases). The CDR3 consists of 14 residues. Trimming took 6 bases from V and 2 from J, leaving 13 bases between them. This CDR3 is CASRHPGWQETQYF. CDR3 sequence (DNA): TGTGCCAGCAGGCATCCGGGGTGGCAAGAGACCCAGTACTTC.

This clonotype was observed at least ten times. The chain is built from TRBV7-9 and TRBJ1-1; a possible D gene is TRBD1 (6 bases). Trimming pared 1 base from V and 6 bases from J, leaving 12 bases between. CDR3 size: 14 residues. The germline V gene has CDR1 SEHNR and CDR2 FQNEAQ (reference sequence). DNA for the CDR3: TGTGCCAGCAGCTTAGTCACGGGGGCTCCTGAAGCTTTCTTT. It specifies CASSLVTGAPEAFF.

This clonotype was counted many times. V is TRBV6-5 and J is TRBJ2-7, with 10 bases fitting TRBD1. In germline, CDR1 is MNHEY, CDR2 SVGAGI. V was pared by 2 bases and J by 5 bases, with 3 bases of the junction left unmatched. The CDR3 contains 14 residues. The CDR3 loop reads CASSYQGQGDEQYF. The CDR3 DNA sequence: TGTGCCAGCAGTTACCAAGGACAGGGGGACGAGCAGTACTTC.

This clonotype was recorded at least ten times. The V call is TRBV7-9, the J call TRBJ1-1; the D is unclear. In germline, CDR1 is SEHNR, CDR2 FQNEAQ (reference sequence). The CDR3 has 15 amino acids. Trimming pared 1 base from V and 0 bases from J, leaving 9 bases between. The CDR3 DNA reads TGTGCCAGCAGCTTAGACTTAGGGATGAACACTGAAGCTTTCTTT. Amino acid sequence: CASSLDLGMNTEAFF.

This clonotype has a count of ten or more. The gene calls are TRBV29-1 and TRBJ2-5; 7 bases fit TRBD2. The CDR3 extends over 15 amino acids. Germline CDR1 reads SQVTM; CDR2 reads ANQGSEA. With V trimmed by 5 bases and J by 0 bases, 9 bases remained unmatched. The CDR3 here is CSVPIAGDHQETQYF. The DNA for the CDR3 is TGCAGCGTTCCTATTGCGGGAGATCACCAAGAGACCCAGTACTTC.

To note about this clonotype: A single base separates this from a much larger clone, so it may be a read error. This chain joins TRBV12-3 or TRBV12-4 and TRBJ2-3; D not resolved. V was cut by 5 bases and J by 4 bases, with 10 bases left in between. This CDR3 has 13 residues. CDR3 residues: CASSPRSPDTQYF. CDR3 sequence (DNA): TGTGCCAGCAGTCCCAGAAGCCCAGATACGCAGTATTTT.

This clonotype was seen ten or more times. The rearrangement links TRBV4-2 to TRBJ2-7, with 11 positions matching TRBD1. V was clipped by 1 base and J by 4 bases; unmatched bases: 6. Germline V CDR1 and CDR2: LGHNA, YNFKEQ. CDR3 length: 16 residues. CDR3 sequence reads: CASSQGTGGWGYEQYF. As DNA, the CDR3 is TGTGCCAGCAGCCAAGGGACAGGGGGCTGGGGATACGAGCAGTACTTC.

This clonotype came up many times. The chain joins TRBV7-9 to TRBJ1-2, with D uncertain. Trimming took off 7 bases at V and 4 bases at J, with 13 bases between the two ends. Germline CDR1 is SEHNR and CDR2 is FQNEAQ (reference sequence). The CDR3 runs to 13 residues. CDR3 bases: TGTGCCAGCACCAAGACAAATTTCTATGGCTACACCTTC. It yields the protein CASTKTNFYGYTF.

This clonotype was detected many times. The chain recombines TRBV7-9 with TRBJ1-1; D unclear. Germline V gene lookup returns CDR1 SEHNR and CDR2 FQNEAQ (reference sequence). The V end lost 5 bases, the J end lost 1 base, and 11 bases lay between the germline ends. This CDR3 region has 14 residues. In DNA form, the CDR3 reads TGTGCCAGCAGCCCCACCGGCTCGAACACTGAAGCTTTCTTT. Protein product: CASSPTGSNTEAFF. The whole variable domain, filled in from reference TRBV7-9 and TRBJ1-1, reads DTGVSQNPRHKITKRGQNVTFRCDPISEHNRLYWYRQTLGQGPEFLTYFQNEAQLEKSRLLSDRFSAERPKGSFSTLEIQRTEQGDSAMYLCASSPTGSNTEAFFGQGTRLTVV.

This clonotype was counted ten times or more. This rearrangement joins TRBV20-1 to TRBJ2-7; D uncertain. Trimming pared 7 bases from V and 2 bases from J, leaving 15 bases between. This CDR3 has 13 amino acids. Germline-derived CDR1 and CDR2 are DFQATT and SNEGSKA (reference sequence). CDR3 DNA: TGCAGTGGGGAAAGCTCTACCACCTACGAGCAGTACTTC. As protein: CSGESSTTYEQYF.

The V and J genes are TRBV6-1 and TRBJ1-5; D may be TRBD1 (5 bases). CDR3 length equals 16 residues. Per germline, CDR1 MNHNS and CDR2 SASEGT. The V end lost 2 bases, the J end lost 7 bases, and 18 bases lay between the germline ends. The CDR3 nucleotides are TGTGCCAGCAGTGAAACTTCCGGGGCCCTAAACCAGCCCCAGCATTTT. Translation gives CASSETSGALNQPQHF.

This clonotype was seen repeatedly, ten times or more. The chain couples TRBV4-1 to TRBJ2-7, with D tentatively TRBD2 (6 bases). The CDR3 has 16 residues. Germline-derived CDR1 and CDR2 are MGHRA and YSYEKL. The ends were cut back, 4 bases at V and 5 bases at J, with 21 bases in the middle. The CDR3 nucleotides are TGCGCCAGCAGCCCTTTACGGGGACCGCGGGGCGACGAGCAGTACTTC. Translation gives CASSPLRGPRGDEQYF.

This clonotype occurred many times. The chain links TRBV24-1 to TRBJ2-1; TRBD1 aligns across 8 bases. The CDR3 sequence is 13 residues long. V shed 8 bases and J 3 bases; nucleotides not matched to a gene: 2. The germline CDR1 and CDR2 sequences are KGHDR and SFDVKD. This chain's CDR3 is CATKDRVYNEQFF. CDR3 coding DNA: TGTGCCACCAAGGACAGGGTCTACAATGAGCAGTTCTTC.

This clonotype has ten or more counts. This rearrangement joins TRBV27 to TRBJ2-1; the match to TRBD2 covers 8 bases. Per germline, CDR1 MNHEY and CDR2 SMNVEV (reference sequence). This CDR3 is 16 amino acids long. After removal of 5 bases from V and 0 bases from J, the junction contained 6 bases not matched to a gene. CDR3 bases: TGTGCCAGCAGTCAGACTAGCGCCCTCTCCTACAATGAGCAGTTCTTC. Amino acid sequence: CASSQTSALSYNEQFF.

In this sample, this clonotype turned up many times. The V and J genes are TRBV7-6 and TRBJ1-1, with 8 bases that match TRBD1. V gave up 5 bases and J gave up 1 base; unmatched junction bases: 6. The CDR3 consists of 15 residues. The germline CDR1 and CDR2 sequences are SGHVS and FNYEAQ. The CDR3 sequence: CASSLGTGANTEAFF. In DNA, the CDR3 is TGTGCCAGCAGCCTAGGGACAGGAGCGAACACTGAAGCTTTCTTT.